Listed here are 24 T cell receptor beta chains from one sample, sequenced in a study of cytomegalovirus exposure and HLA in healthy donors. Primers: 60 Vbeta forward and 13 Jbeta reverse. Some clones are missing from TCRdb's copy, which holds only in-frame ones; the method was immunoSEQ multiplex PCR. This table holds 100,000 to 150,000 clones, roughly 72% found once. What was sequenced was PBMCs. These TCRs come from a male donor in good health and CMV-seronegative.

The chain employs TRBV5-4 and TRBJ2-3; D is ambiguous. This CDR3 contains 13 residues. V was trimmed by 3 bases and J by 1 base, leaving 6 bases between them. Germline CDR1 is SGHNT and CDR2 is YYREEE (reference sequence). CDR3 protein: CASSSAGTDTQYF. The CDR3 nucleotides are TGTGCCAGCAGCTCGGCGGGCACAGATACGCAGTATTTT.

V gene TRBV5-1 combines with J gene TRBJ2-3; D call uncertain. This CDR3 comprises 16 residues. Per germline, CDR1 SGHRS and CDR2 YFSETQ. Trimming removed 0 bases from V and 0 bases from J, with 11 bases in between. CDR3 bases: TGCGCCAGCAGCTTGGCCGGAGAGGCCAGCACAGATACGCAGTATTTT. Protein product: CASSLAGEASTDTQYF.

The chain joins TRBV30 to TRBJ1-1; D gene ambiguous. Trimming removed 1 base at V and 5 bases at J, with 8 bases between. Per the germline V gene, CDR1 is GTSNPN and CDR2 is SVGIG (reference sequence). The CDR3 spans 12 residues. CDR3 in amino acids: CAWSAGKTEAFF. As DNA, the CDR3 is TGTGCCTGGAGTGCCGGGAAGACTGAAGCTTTCTTT.

This clone was seen a single time. The V call is TRBV28, the J call TRBJ1-5; D is possibly TRBD1 (5 bases). Looked up from germline, CDR1 is MDHEN and CDR2 is SYDVKM. CDR3 length: 18 amino acids. The V end lost 2 bases, the J end lost 3 bases, and 20 bases lay between the germline ends. The CDR3 sequence is CASSLHSGGGGNNQPQHF. Here the CDR3 DNA reads TGTGCCAGCAGTTTACATTCCGGGGGGGGAGGGAACAATCAGCCCCAGCATTTT.

The rearrangement links TRBV2 to TRBJ2-5, with 8 bases that match TRBD2. Germline CDR1 SNHLY, CDR2 FYNNEI. V dropped 8 bases and J dropped 4; count of bases not matched to a gene: 9. CDR3 length equals 14 residues. In nucleotides, the CDR3 is TGTGCCAGCTTTGGCGGGAGGCGAAGAGAGACCCAGTACTTC. Its translation is CASFGGRRRETQYF.

V is TRBV10-3 and J is TRBJ2-3; TRBD1 matches at 10 bases. The CDR3 sequence is 16 residues long. Germline V CDR1 and CDR2: ENHRY, SYGVKD. The V segment lost 2 bases and the J segment 3 bases; nucleotides outside the gene matches: 5. The CDR3 DNA reads TGTGCCATCAGTGAGGGGACAGGGGCTAGGACAGATACGCAGTATTTT. Translated, it gives CAISEGTGARTDTQYF.

The chain uses TRBV27 and TRBJ2-2; 9 bases fit TRBD2. Trimming took 6 bases from V and 4 from J; bases not matched to a gene: 6. The CDR3 covers 15 residues. Looked up from germline, CDR1 is MNHEY and CDR2 is SMNVEV (reference sequence). The CDR3 reads CASSVAGAGTGELFF. The CDR3 nucleotides are TGTGCCAGCAGCGTAGCGGGAGCGGGCACCGGGGAGCTGTTTTTT.

The chain recombines TRBV5-8 with TRBJ2-7; 7 bases match TRBD1. J gave up 1 base and V 4 bases, and 8 bases lay outside the gene matches. Germline V gene data show CDR1 as SGHTS and CDR2 as YDEGEE. There are 15 residues in the CDR3. CDR3 in amino acids: CASSGRYRGSYEQYF. The CDR3 DNA reads TGTGCCAGCAGCGGGAGATACAGGGGATCCTACGAGCAGTACTTC. Drawing the rest from reference TRBV5-8 and TRBJ2-7, the complete variable domain is EAGVTQSPTHLIKTRGQQATLRCSPISGHTSVYWYQQALGLGLQFLLWYDEGEERNRGNFPPRFSGRQFPNYSSELNVNALELEDSALYLCASSGRYRGSYEQYFGPGTRLTVT.

This chain connects TRBV9 to TRBJ1-5, with 9 bases matching TRBD1. Germline lookup yields CDR1 SGDLS and CDR2 YYNGEE. There are 15 residues in the CDR3. With 4 bases clipped from V and 6 bases from J, the junction kept 8 bases outside the gene matches. CDR3 nucleotides: TGTGCCAGCAGCCCCCGACAGGGGGATGGTCAGCCCCAGCATTTT. Protein: CASSPRQGDGQPQHF.

The genes are TRBV4-1 and TRBJ1-4; a possible D gene is TRBD1 (5 bases). This CDR3 is built from 16 residues. Between the trimmed V and J ends, which lost 1 base and 6 bases, there was a span of 15 bases. Germline values: CDR1 MGHRA, CDR2 YSYEKL. CDR3 sequence reads: CASSQGTSATYEKLFF. CDR3 nucleotides: TGCGCCAGCAGCCAAGGGACATCGGCCACATATGAAAAACTGTTTTTT.

The J gene is TRBJ2-1, the V gene TRBV6-6; tentatively, D is TRBD1 (6 bases). Germline CDR1 MNHNY, CDR2 SVGAGI (reference sequence). V lost 2 bases and J lost 4, with 9 bases in between. This CDR3 spans 14 amino acids. CDR3 nucleotides: TGTGCCAGCAGTTACGGGGACACTTACAATGAGCAGTTCTTC. This gives the protein CASSYGDTYNEQFF.

The chain combines TRBV5-6 with TRBJ2-7, with TRBD2 as a possible D gene (6 bases). CDR1 and CDR2 from the germline V gene are SGHDT and YYEEEE. The germline V and J ends were trimmed by 4 bases and 3 bases, with 14 bases remaining between them. The CDR3 runs 14 residues. This CDR3 is CASSRGTPNYEQYF. The CDR3 nucleotides read TGTGCCAGCAGCCGCGGGACTCCGAACTACGAGCAGTACTTC. Filled out from reference TRBV5-6 and TRBJ2-7, the complete variable domain reads DAGVTQSPTHLIKTRGQQVTLRCSPKSGHDTVSWYQQALGQGPQFIFQYYEEEERQRGNFPDRFSGHQFPNYSSELNVNALLLGDSALYLCASSRGTPNYEQYFGPGTRLTVT.

The chain employs TRBV4-2 and TRBJ1-4; no definite D call. The CDR3 covers 17 residues. Germline CDR1 reads LGHNA; CDR2 reads YNFKEQ. Trimming left V 0 bases short and J 0 bases short, with 11 bases between. CDR3 DNA: TGTGCCAGCAGCCAAGATTCGCTTCAGTCAACTAATGAAAAACTGTTTTTT. This codes for CASSQDSLQSTNEKLFF.

The rearrangement joins TRBV7-2 to TRBJ1-1; D is perhaps TRBD1 (6 bases). This CDR3 comprises 15 residues. Germline V gene sequence: CDR1 SGHTA, CDR2 FQGNSA. Trimming stripped 5 bases from V and 1 base from J, with 14 bases between. CDR3 sequence: CASSNGQQRNTEAFF. The CDR3, as DNA: TGTGCCAGCAGCAATGGACAGCAGAGGAACACTGAAGCTTTCTTT.

This clone has only a few counts. The genes are TRBV7-5 and TRBJ1-1. TRBV7-5 is listed as a pseudogene. This CDR3 has 12 residues. This CDR3 is CARSRERAEAFF. CDR3 in DNA: TGTGCCAGAAGTCGGGAACGTGCTGAAGCTTTCTTT.

The CDR3: CSVRGGAKDTQYF. CDR3 in DNA: TGCAGCGTCCGAGGGGGCGCAAAAGATACGCAGTATTTT. The chain recombines TRBV29-1 with TRBJ2-3, with TRBD1 matching over 7 bases. Germline CDR1 SQVTM, CDR2 ANQGSEA. The CDR3 is made up of 13 amino acids. J gave up 5 bases and V 6 bases, and 8 bases lay outside the gene matches.

The V and J genes are TRBV5-4 and TRBJ2-5; 9 nucleotides match TRBD1. The trim removed 1 base at V and 11 bases at J, leaving 12 bases unmatched. Germline V gene data show CDR1 as SGHNT and CDR2 as YYREEE (reference sequence). The CDR3 length is 15 residues. The CDR3 nucleotides are TGTGCCAGCAGCTTGCCCGGGACAGGGATATTGGAGCAGTACTTC. Translated: CASSLPGTGILEQYF.

The chain uses TRBV5-4 and TRBJ2-5; TRBD1 agrees at 8 bases. J was trimmed by 5 bases and V by 4 bases; bases with no gene match: 13. The CDR3 sequence is 16 residues long. CDR1 is SGHNT, CDR2 YYREEE, per germline (reference sequence). CDR3 sequence (DNA): TGTGCCAGCAGCCGGGGCGCTTTCCGGGACAGGGAGACCCAGTACTTC. Translating it yields CASSRGAFRDRETQYF. Complete variable domain (other parts from reference TRBV5-4 and TRBJ2-5): ETGVTQSPTHLIKTRGQQVTLRCSSQSGHNTVSWYQQALGQGPQFIFQYYREEENGRGNFPPRFSGLQFPNYSSELNVNALELDDSALYLCASSRGAFRDRETQYFGPGTRLLVL.

The chain combines TRBV11-2 with TRBJ2-1; 14 positions match TRBD2. Unmatched junction bases numbered 8, after V lost 5 bases and J lost 5 bases. There are 17 residues in the CDR3. Germline V gene data show CDR1 as SGHAT and CDR2 as FQNNGV. Written as DNA, the CDR3 is TGTGCCAGCAGCATTCGACTAGCGGGGGGGCGGCACAATGAGCAGTTCTTC. Translating gives CASSIRLAGGRHNEQFF.

This chain joins TRBV10-3 and TRBJ1-4; D is perhaps TRBD1 (6 bases). CDR1 ENHRY and CDR2 SYGVKD come from the germline V gene. The CDR3 spans 14 residues. Trimming stripped 5 bases from V and 0 bases from J, with 7 bases between. CDR3 protein: CAISPGATNEKLFF. The CDR3 DNA is TGTGCCATCAGTCCAGGGGCAACTAATGAAAAACTGTTTTTT.

The CDR3: CASSASSGGRNTEAFF. In nucleotides, the CDR3 is TGTGCCAGCAGTGCCTCATCAGGGGGCAGGAACACTGAAGCTTTCTTT. The chain employs TRBV2 and TRBJ1-1, with 8 bases aligning to TRBD1. This CDR3 is built from 16 residues. Germline-derived CDR1 and CDR2 are SNHLY and FYNNEI. With 4 bases clipped from V and 1 base from J, the junction kept 8 bases outside the gene matches.

Of note for this clone: Other DNA sequences in the sample encode the same CDR3. V usage is TRBV30 and J usage is TRBJ2-1, with 16 nucleotides matching TRBD2. V was clipped by 0 bases and J by 8 bases; unmatched bases: 1. Per germline, CDR1 GTSNPN and CDR2 SVGIG (reference sequence). This CDR3 region has 15 residues. The CDR3 reads CAWSVGLAGGDEQFF. The DNA of the CDR3 is TGTGCCTGGAGTGTGGGACTAGCGGGAGGGGATGAGCAGTTCTTC.

This sequence joins TRBV10-2 and TRBJ2-1, with TRBD2 matching 13 bases. Germline CDR1 reads WSHSY; CDR2 reads SAAADI. The CDR3 totals 15 residues. Losses at the gene ends were 5 bases for V and 9 bases for J; bases not matched to a gene: 7. For the CDR3, the DNA is TGCGCCAGCAGTCTGACTAGCGGGGGGTTTACTGAGCAGTTCTTC. Its translation: CASSLTSGGFTEQFF.

The rearrangement links TRBV9 to TRBJ1-3; possible D gene TRBD1, 5 bases. Between the trimmed V and J ends, which lost 0 bases and 2 bases, there was a span of 12 bases. This CDR3 comprises 16 residues. The germline V gene encodes CDR1 SGDLS and CDR2 YYNGEE. The chain's CDR3 is CASSVEGWGAGNTIYF. The DNA for the CDR3 is TGTGCCAGCAGCGTAGAAGGTTGGGGGGCTGGAAACACCATATATTTT.